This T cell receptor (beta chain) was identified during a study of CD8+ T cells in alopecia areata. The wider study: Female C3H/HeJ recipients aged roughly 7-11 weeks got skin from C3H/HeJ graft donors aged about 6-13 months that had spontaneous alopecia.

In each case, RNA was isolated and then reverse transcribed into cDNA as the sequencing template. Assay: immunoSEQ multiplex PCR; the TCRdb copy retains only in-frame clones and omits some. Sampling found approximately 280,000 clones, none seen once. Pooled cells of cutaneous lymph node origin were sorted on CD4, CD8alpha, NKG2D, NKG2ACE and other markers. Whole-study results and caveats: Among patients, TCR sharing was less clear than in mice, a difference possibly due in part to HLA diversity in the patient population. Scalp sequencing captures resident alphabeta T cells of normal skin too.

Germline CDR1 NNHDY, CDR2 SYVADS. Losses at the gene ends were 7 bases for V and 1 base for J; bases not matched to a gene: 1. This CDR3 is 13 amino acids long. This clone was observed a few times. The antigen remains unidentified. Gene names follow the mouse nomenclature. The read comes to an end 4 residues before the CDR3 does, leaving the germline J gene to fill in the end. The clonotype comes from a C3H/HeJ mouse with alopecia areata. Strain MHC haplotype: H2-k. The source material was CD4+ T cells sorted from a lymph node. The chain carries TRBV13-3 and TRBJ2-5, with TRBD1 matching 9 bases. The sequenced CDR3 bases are TGTGCCAGCGACAGGGGGGACCAAGAC. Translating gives CASDRGDQD. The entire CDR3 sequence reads CASDRGDQDTQYF.